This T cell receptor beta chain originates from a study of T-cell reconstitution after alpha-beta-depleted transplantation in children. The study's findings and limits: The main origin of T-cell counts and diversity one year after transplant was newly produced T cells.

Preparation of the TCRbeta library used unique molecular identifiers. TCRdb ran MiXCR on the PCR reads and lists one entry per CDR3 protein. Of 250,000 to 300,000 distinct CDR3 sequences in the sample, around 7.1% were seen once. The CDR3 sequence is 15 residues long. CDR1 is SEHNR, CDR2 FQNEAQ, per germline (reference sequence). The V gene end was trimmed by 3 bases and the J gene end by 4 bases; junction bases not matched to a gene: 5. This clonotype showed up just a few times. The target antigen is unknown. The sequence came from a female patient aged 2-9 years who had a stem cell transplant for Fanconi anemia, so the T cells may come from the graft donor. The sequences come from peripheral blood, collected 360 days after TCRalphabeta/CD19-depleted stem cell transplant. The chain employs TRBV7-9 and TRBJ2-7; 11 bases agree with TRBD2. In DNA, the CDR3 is TGTGCCAGCAGCTTTCTCCTAGCGGGAGGATACGAGCAGTACTTC. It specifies CASSFLLAGGYEQYF.